Below, 9 T cell receptor beta chains from the same sample are listed, as sequenced in a study of blood T cell repertoires in COVID-19 (TCRdb year 2020). The protocol used for the library was the immunoSEQ multiplex PCR assay. TCRdb took over this immuneACCESS table, retaining in-frame rearrangements with V and J assigned. Such tables are incomplete; in checked studies, under half of the missing clones stem from an unresolved V gene, and the remainder is unexplained. The sample table shows 430,000 or so clones, and over 75% are seen once. The ten most abundant clones make up 1.5% to 2% of the sample. The sample was PBMCs or T cells enriched from blood (not recorded which). The receptors originated from a woman in her forties who had recovered from COVID-19.

The chain combines TRBV21-1 with TRBJ1-2; TRBD1 was called by the table and not checked on the DNA. TRBV21-1 is recorded as a pseudogene. The CDR3 has 15 amino acids. The CDR3 sequence: CASSTRQGPNYGYTF. CDR3 DNA sequence: TGTGCCAGCAGCACCCGACAGGGGCCTAACTATGGCTACACCTTC.

The rearrangement links TRBV9 to TRBJ2-7; maybe TRBD2 (6 bases). V dropped 0 bases and J dropped 5 bases, with 9 bases sitting between them. Germline V gives CDR1 SGDLS, CDR2 YYNGEE. The CDR3 is made up of 13 amino acids. The CDR3 nucleotides read TGTGCCAGCAGCGTAGCCGGGAGAAACGAGCAGTACTTC. Residues: CASSVAGRNEQYF.

The chain is built from TRBV10-3 and TRBJ1-2; D is perhaps TRBD1 (5 bases). With 6 bases removed from V and 3 bases from J, the gap between germline ends came to 14 bases. The CDR3 totals 14 residues. CDR1 is ENHRY, CDR2 SYGVKD, per germline. CDR3 nucleotide sequence: TGTGCCATCAGAAGTACAGGAATTCACTATGGCTACACCTTC. This gives the protein CAIRSTGIHYGYTF.

V and J are TRBV25-1 and TRBJ2-1; 10 bases align to TRBD2. V was pared by 5 bases and J by 9 bases, with 7 bases of the junction left unmatched. Germline CDR1 MGHDK, CDR2 SYGVNS. This CDR3 is built from 14 residues. The CDR3 nucleotides read TGTGCCAGCAGTAAACTAGCGGGAAAGGGTGAGCAGTTCTTC. Encoded protein: CASSKLAGKGEQFF.

The chain employs TRBV7-8 and TRBJ1-2; D is possibly TRBD1 (6 bases). V lost 6 bases to trimming and J lost 2 bases, with 13 bases between them. Germline V gene data show CDR1 as SGHVS and CDR2 as FQNEAQ. The CDR3 contains 14 residues. CDR3 bases: TGTGCCAGCAGTTCCGGGACACTCAACTATGGCTACACCTTC. This gives the protein CASSSGTLNYGYTF.

This clone has a single count. The J gene is TRBJ1-6, the V gene TRBV27, with D tentatively TRBD1 (6 bases). CDR3 size: 14 residues. CDR1 MNHEY and CDR2 SMNVEV come from the germline V gene (reference sequence). V was clipped by 5 bases and J by 9 bases, with 14 bases between them. Here the CDR3 DNA reads TGTGCCAGCAGTGCAGGGGCTGATAGTTCACCCCTCCACTTT. It encodes CASSAGADSSPLHF.

The rearrangement uses TRBV9 and TRBJ1-4; TRBD1 matches 9 bases. CDR3 length equals 17 residues. Germline lookup yields CDR1 SGDLS and CDR2 YYNGEE. After removal of 0 bases from V and 2 bases from J, the junction contained 5 bases not matched to a gene. CDR3 sequence: CASSVGTGGWTNEKLFF. In DNA, the CDR3 is TGTGCCAGCAGCGTAGGAACAGGGGGCTGGACTAATGAAAAACTGTTTTTT.

The chain carries TRBV5-1 and TRBJ1-3, with a tentative D call TRBD1 (5 bases). The germline CDR1 and CDR2 sequences are SGHRS and YFSETQ. CDR3 length: 17 residues. V was shortened by 2 bases and J by 2 bases, with 17 bases between the two germline ends. The CDR3 sequence: CASSFQSQVGAGNTIYF. CDR3 nucleotide sequence: TGCGCCAGCAGCTTCCAATCACAGGTAGGAGCTGGAAACACCATATATTTT.

The chain combines TRBV5-1 with TRBJ1-4; the match to TRBD1 covers 8 bases. CDR3 length equals 15 residues. The V gene end was trimmed by 1 base and the J gene end by 6 bases; junction bases not matched to a gene: 5. CDR1 and CDR2 (germline): SGHRS, YFSETQ. CDR3 coding DNA: TGCGCCAGCAGCTTGTGGCCGGGACAGGATGAAAAACTGTTTTTT. It is translated as CASSLWPGQDEKLFF. The whole variable domain, filled in from reference TRBV5-1 and TRBJ1-4, reads KAGVTQTPRYLIKTRGQQVTLSCSPISGHRSVSWYQQTPGQGLQFLFEYFSETQRNKGNFPGRFSGRQFSNSRSEMNVSTLELGDSALYLCASSLWPGQDEKLFFGSGTQLSVL.